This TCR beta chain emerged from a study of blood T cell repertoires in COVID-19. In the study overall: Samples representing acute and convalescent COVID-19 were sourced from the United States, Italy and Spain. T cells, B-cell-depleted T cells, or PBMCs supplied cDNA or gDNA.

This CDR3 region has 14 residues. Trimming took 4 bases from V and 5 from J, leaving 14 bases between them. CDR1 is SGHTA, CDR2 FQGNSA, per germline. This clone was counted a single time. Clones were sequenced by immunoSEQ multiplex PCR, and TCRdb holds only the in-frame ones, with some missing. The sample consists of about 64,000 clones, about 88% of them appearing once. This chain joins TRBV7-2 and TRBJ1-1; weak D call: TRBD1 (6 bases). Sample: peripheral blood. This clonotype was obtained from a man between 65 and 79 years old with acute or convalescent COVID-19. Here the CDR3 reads CASSSSGARTEAFF. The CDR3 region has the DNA TGTGCCAGCAGCTCATCAGGGGCGAGGACTGAAGCTTTCTTT.